These 24 T cell receptor beta chains share one sample of origin, sequenced in a study of OX40 agonist ivuxolimab in advanced cancers. Profiled with immunoSEQ multiplex PCR; TCRdb holds only in-frame clones, not every one. The table lists roughly 80,000 clones, 75% to 90% of them singletons. The sequencing used CD4+ or CD8+ T cells sorted from blood, collected in a trial of the OX40 agonist ivuxolimab. The receptors were gathered from an adult with an advanced solid tumor such as melanoma, head and neck, liver or kidney cancer.

The chain couples TRBV5-4 to TRBJ1-1, with D hard to call. This CDR3 has 14 amino acids. Looked up from germline, CDR1 is SGHNT and CDR2 is YYREEE (reference sequence). V shed 4 bases and J shed 0 bases, with 10 bases lying between them. The CDR3 spells CASSIQPMNTEAFF. The DNA of the CDR3 is TGTGCCAGCAGCATCCAGCCCATGAACACTGAAGCTTTCTTT.

J is TRBJ2-5 and V is TRBV4-1; 14 positions agree with TRBD2. V was clipped by 4 bases and J by 5 bases; unmatched bases: 6. Germline V gene sequence: CDR1 MGHRA, CDR2 YSYEKL. The CDR3 totals 16 residues. The CDR3 coding sequence is TGCGCCAGCAGCCGGACTAGCGGGGGGTGGGACGAGACCCAGTACTTC. It yields the protein CASSRTSGGWDETQYF.

The genes are TRBV28 and TRBJ1-5, with D perhaps matching TRBD1 (5 bases). With 2 bases removed from V and 4 bases from J, the gap between germline ends came to 9 bases. The germline V gene has CDR1 MDHEN and CDR2 SYDVKM. This CDR3 is built from 14 residues. CDR3 in amino acids: CASSLIQGNQPQHF. CDR3 DNA sequence: TGTGCCAGCAGTTTAATCCAGGGTAATCAGCCCCAGCATTTT.

The V call is TRBV5-5, the J call TRBJ1-2, with 10 bases matching TRBD1. Per the germline V gene, CDR1 is SGHKS and CDR2 is YYEKEE (reference sequence). V was clipped by 4 bases and J by 8 bases; unmatched bases: 11. This CDR3 has 15 residues. DNA of the CDR3: TGTGCCAGCAGCCCGGGACAGGGGATCTCCGGCGGCTACACCTTC. Translated, it gives CASSPGQGISGGYTF.

This sequence joins TRBV19 and TRBJ2-1; the D is unclear. Germline lookup yields CDR1 LNHDA and CDR2 SQIVND (reference sequence). Trimming removed 4 bases at V and 3 bases at J, with 1 base between. The CDR3 has 11 residues. CDR3 nucleotide sequence: TGTGCCAGTAGTAACTACAATGAGCAGTTCTTC. Amino acids: CASSNYNEQFF.

This clone was seen a single time. CDR3 sequence (DNA): TGTGCCATCCAGTCAACAACTAATGAAAAACTGTTTTTT. It specifies CAIQSTTNEKLFF. V usage is TRBV6-1 and J usage is TRBJ1-4; no definite D call. The germline CDR1 and CDR2 sequences are MNHNS and SASEGT. V dropped 10 bases and J dropped 0 bases, with 9 bases sitting between them. This CDR3 has 13 residues.

The gene calls are TRBV13 and TRBJ1-5; 12 bases line up with TRBD1. The CDR3 loop spans 16 amino acids. Trimming took 2 bases from V and 8 from J; bases not matched to a gene: 7. Germline values: CDR1 PRHDT, CDR2 FYEKMQ (reference sequence). The CDR3 spells CASSLRDRGRVEPQHF. Here the CDR3 DNA reads TGTGCCAGCAGCTTAAGGGACAGGGGGCGCGTTGAGCCCCAGCATTTT.

J is TRBJ2-1 and V is TRBV28, with D maybe TRBD1 (6 bases). V was trimmed by 5 bases and J by 5 bases, leaving 19 bases between them. Germline loops: CDR1 MDHEN, CDR2 SYDVKM. This CDR3 has 16 amino acids. The CDR3 nucleotides read TGTGCCAGCAGTCACAAACAGGGCCCTACCAACAATGAGCAGTTCTTC. This translates into CASSHKQGPTNNEQFF.

This clone was seen a few times. The rearrangement joins TRBV7-9 to TRBJ2-5; 8 bases agree with TRBD2. Germline assignment: CDR1 SEHNR and CDR2 FQNEAQ (reference sequence). The V segment lost 3 bases and the J segment 0 bases; nucleotides outside the gene matches: 9. The length of the CDR3 is 17 residues. CDR3 in amino acids: CASSLSGSQWYQETQYF. The CDR3 bases are TGTGCCAGCAGCTTGAGCGGGAGCCAATGGTACCAAGAGACCCAGTACTTC.

The chain combines TRBV4-1 with TRBJ2-3; D is possibly TRBD1 (5 bases). The germline V gene has CDR1 MGHRA and CDR2 YSYEKL. The CDR3 is 16 residues long. Trimming stripped 1 base from V and 2 bases from J, with 13 bases between. The CDR3 is CASSQATGPFTDTQYF. In DNA, the CDR3 is TGCGCCAGCAGCCAAGCCACAGGCCCTTTCACAGATACGCAGTATTTT.

V usage is TRBV9 and J usage is TRBJ1-4; 12 positions match TRBD1. V lost 2 bases to trimming and J lost 4 bases; unmatched junction nucleotides: 9. Germline V gives CDR1 SGDLS, CDR2 YYNGEE. The CDR3 runs 18 residues. CDR3 nucleotides: TGTGCCAGCAGCGTTGGGGACAGGGGGCCCCGCGGTAATGAAAAACTGTTTTTT. Translation: CASSVGDRGPRGNEKLFF. Filled out from reference TRBV9 and TRBJ1-4, the complete variable domain reads DSGVTQTPKHLITATGQRVTLRCSPRSGDLSVYWYQQSLDQGLQFLIQYYNGEERAKGNILERFSAQQFPDLHSELNLSSLELGDSALYFCASSVGDRGPRGNEKLFFGSGTQLSVL.

V and J are TRBV6-5 and TRBJ2-1, with TRBD2 identical over 15 bases. Germline CDR1 and CDR2: MNHEY and SVGAGI. The CDR3 runs to 15 residues. Trimming at V came to 5 bases and at J to 8 bases, leaving 4 bases not matched to a gene. Here the CDR3 DNA reads TGTGCCAGCAGTGGGACTAGCGGGGGGAACGATGAGCAGTTCTTC. It yields the protein CASSGTSGGNDEQFF.

This chain links TRBV5-4 with TRBJ1-4; D might be TRBD1 (5 bases). Between the trimmed V and J ends, which lost 0 bases and 3 bases, there was a span of 6 bases. The CDR3 runs 14 residues. Per the germline V gene, CDR1 is SGHNT and CDR2 is YYREEE (reference sequence). The CDR3 region is CASSLGQSNEKLFF. CDR3 DNA sequence: TGTGCCAGCAGCTTGGGACAGTCTAATGAAAAACTGTTTTTT. Filled out from reference TRBV5-4 and TRBJ1-4, the complete variable domain reads ETGVTQSPTHLIKTRGQQVTLRCSSQSGHNTVSWYQQALGQGPQFIFQYYREEENGRGNFPPRFSGLQFPNYSSELNVNALELDDSALYLCASSLGQSNEKLFFGSGTQLSVL.

The CDR3 DNA sequence: TGCGCCAGCAGCCCTCAGGACGAAGGAAACACCATATATTTT. This translates into CASSPQDEGNTIYF. The gene calls are TRBV4-1 and TRBJ1-3; D call uncertain. This CDR3 has 14 residues. The ends were cut back, 4 bases at V and 4 bases at J, with 11 bases in the middle. Germline V gene sequence: CDR1 MGHRA, CDR2 YSYEKL.

This chain joins TRBV6-5 and TRBJ2-5; 10 bases are a match to TRBD1. Trimming at V came to 6 bases and at J to 5 bases, leaving 3 bases not matched to a gene. Germline V gives CDR1 MNHEY, CDR2 SVGAGI. The CDR3 length is 13 residues. The CDR3 here is CASRRTGGETQYF. CDR3 sequence (DNA): TGTGCCAGCAGACGGACAGGGGGGGAGACCCAGTACTTC.

The count of this clone is one. The V call is TRBV7-2, the J call TRBJ2-5; either TRBD1 or TRBD2 may supply D (6 bases each). CDR3 size: 14 residues. V lost 3 bases to trimming and J lost 5 bases, with 13 bases between them. Germline CDR1 reads SGHTA; CDR2 reads FQGNSA. CDR3 DNA: TGTGCCAGCAGCTTGCTACAGGGAGGCGAGACCCAGTACTTC. Protein: CASSLLQGGETQYF. The full variable domain, with the rest looked up from reference TRBV7-2 and TRBJ2-5, is GAGVSQSPSNKVTEKGKDVELRCDPISGHTALYWYRQSLGQGLEFLIYFQGNSAPDKSGLPSDRFSAERTGGSVSTLTIQRTQQEDSAVYLCASSLLQGGETQYFGPGTRLLVL.

V usage is TRBV7-6 and J usage is TRBJ2-3, with 7 positions matching TRBD2. The CDR3 covers 15 residues. With 1 base clipped from V and 4 bases from J, the junction kept 5 bases outside the gene matches. CDR1 is SGHVS, CDR2 FNYEAQ, per germline. CDR3 nucleotides: TGTGCCAGCAGCTTAGGCGGGAGATGGGCAGATACGCAGTATTTT. This gives the protein CASSLGGRWADTQYF.

The chain carries TRBV6-1 and TRBJ1-3; D call uncertain. V was pared by 2 bases and J by 2 bases, with 4 bases between. Germline-derived CDR1 and CDR2 are MNHNS and SASEGT. The CDR3 is made up of 13 amino acids. The CDR3 spells CASSESAGNTIYF. Written as DNA, the CDR3 is TGTGCCAGCAGTGAAAGTGCTGGAAACACCATATATTTT.

This chain connects TRBV27 to TRBJ1-2, with D possibly matching TRBD1 (6 bases). The V gene's germline CDR1 is MNHEY and CDR2 SMNVEV (reference sequence). The CDR3 is made up of 13 amino acids. V shed 6 bases and J shed 4 bases, with 12 bases lying between them. DNA for the CDR3: TGTGCCAGCAGCCTGGGGGGCGGCTATGGCTACACCTTC. Protein sequence: CASSLGGGYGYTF.

This chain links TRBV4-2 with TRBJ2-1; possibly TRBD2 for D (7 bases). Germline V CDR1 and CDR2: LGHNA, YNFKEQ. Trimming left V 0 bases short and J 2 bases short, with 14 bases between. CDR3 length: 17 amino acids. In DNA, the CDR3 is TGTGCCAGCAGCCAAGATTGGGGGGGCCCACCCTACAATGAGCAGTTCTTC. It is translated as CASSQDWGGPPYNEQFF.

The chain carries TRBV6-1 and TRBJ2-2; 7 bases map to TRBD2. CDR1 MNHNS and CDR2 SASEGT come from the germline V gene. V shed 3 bases, J shed 4 bases, and the junction held 8 bases outside the gene matches. The CDR3 covers 16 residues. CDR3 DNA: TGTGCCAGCAGTGAGCGATCGGGGGGTATCACCGGGGAGCTGTTTTTT. Protein product: CASSERSGGITGELFF.

There are a few counts of this clone. V and J are TRBV30 and TRBJ1-1; TRBD1 might be the D (5 bases). CDR3 length: 15 residues. Germline lookup yields CDR1 GTSNPN and CDR2 SVGIG (reference sequence). V lost 0 bases and J lost 5, with 16 bases in between. The CDR3 DNA is TGTGCCTGGAGTGTAATAGCAGGGATGGTTACTGAAGCTTTCTTT. Translation gives CAWSVIAGMVTEAFF.

The J gene is TRBJ2-7, the V gene TRBV6-1; no reliable D call. Germline assignment: CDR1 MNHNS and CDR2 SASEGT. The CDR3 is made up of 11 amino acids. Trimming took 6 bases from V and 3 from J, leaving 6 bases between them. The CDR3: CASRLNYEQYF. DNA of the CDR3: TGTGCCAGCAGACTTAACTACGAGCAGTACTTC.

J is TRBJ2-2 and V is TRBV30; possibly TRBD1 for D (5 bases). The V gene's germline CDR1 is GTSNPN and CDR2 SVGIG (reference sequence). The length of the CDR3 is 16 residues. The germline V and J ends were trimmed by 7 bases and 7 bases, with 25 bases remaining between them. This chain's CDR3 is CAFKGYTNARDGELFF. The CDR3 nucleotides are TGTGCCTTTAAGGGATACACTAACGCCAGGGACGGGGAGCTGTTTTTT.